These T cell receptor beta chains were read from a single sample in a study of vaccination and CD4 T cells after COVID-19. TCRdb used MiXCR to reprocess the PCR reads, holding one entry per CDR3 protein. This sample has some 8,300 distinct CDR3 sequences, with nearly 50% found just once. These TCRs' antigens remain unknown. The sample comprised CD4+ T cells from blood, cultured in vitro. The receptors stem from a human donor who had recovered from COVID-19. The CDR3 runs from the conserved cysteine through the conserved F or W. The D gene is left open where the match is weak. Where a row states a size, it is once, few, many or the class of an expanded clone; other rows omit it.

>few|TRBD2|TRBV7-9|TRBJ2-1
TGTGCCAGCAGCCCCAATGCGGGAGTAAACAATGAGCAGTTCTTC
CASSPNAGVNNEQFF
>once|-|TRBV9|TRBJ2-6
TGTGCCAGCAGCGTGGGGTCACCGGGGGGGGCCAACGTCCTGACTTTC
CASSVGSPGGANVLTF
>-|TRBD2|TRBV15|TRBJ2-1
TGTGCCACCAGCAGGGTAGCCGGGACTAGCGGGAGAAATGAGCAGTTCTTC
CATSRVAGTSGRNEQFF
>-|-|TRBV5-4|TRBJ1-2
TGTGCCAGCAGCACAGAGGACTATGGCTACACCTTC
CASSTEDYGYTF
>-|TRBD2|TRBV2|TRBJ2-7
TGTGCCAGCAGTGATCGGACTAGCGGGTTCTCCTACGAGCAGTACTTC
CASSDRTSGFSYEQYF
>few|-|TRBV6-5|TRBJ2-7
TGTGCCAGCAGTTTTGGCCAGGTGAGCTCCTACGAGCAGTACTTC
CASSFGQVSSYEQYF
>-|-|TRBV24-1|TRBJ1-5
TGTGCCACCAGTGTGCAGGGCGGGAATCAGCCCCAGCATTTT
CATSVQGGNQPQHF
>-|-|TRBV20-1|TRBJ2-3
TGCAGTGCCCGGGGACGACTCTTGGCAGATACGCAGTATTTT
CSARGRLLADTQYF
>-|-|TRBV21-1|TRBJ2-2
TGTGCCAGCAGCAAACCTTGTTCGGGCCTTAACACCGGGGAGCTGTTTTTT
CASSKPCSGLNTGELFF
>-|TRBD1|TRBV4-1|TRBJ2-6
TGCGCCAGCAGCTCGCAGGGGGCTGGGGCCAACGTCCTGACTTTC
CASSSQGAGANVLTF
>-|-|TRBV24-1|TRBJ2-2
TGTGCCACCAGTGATAAATACAGGGCCGGCGGGGAGCTGTTTTTT
CATSDKYRAGGELFF
>-|-|TRBV2|TRBJ2-7
TGTGCCAGCGATGCCGGCCGGTGGATTTACGAGCAGTACTTC
CASDAGRWIYEQYF
>-|-|TRBV24-1|TRBJ1-2
TGTGCCACCGAAGGAGGCGACTACACCTTC
CATEGGDYTF
>-|-|TRBV7-9|TRBJ2-3
TGTGCCAGCAGCTTAGACGCCTCACAAACGCAGTATTTT
CASSLDASQTQYF
>-|-|TRBV10-2|TRBJ1-2
TGCGCCAGCAGTGACGGCCTAGTCTATGGCTACACCTTC
CASSDGLVYGYTF
>-|TRBD1|TRBV27|TRBJ2-2
TGTGCCAGCAGTTCCGGGACAGTGGGAAACACCGGGGAGCTGTTTTTT
CASSSGTVGNTGELFF
>-|TRBD1|TRBV18|TRBJ1-1
TGTGCCAGCTCATCCGCAGGGGGCGCAGGCACTGAAGCTTTCTTT
CASSSAGGAGTEAFF
>few|TRBD1|TRBV20-1|TRBJ1-2
TGCAGTGCTAGAGATCAGAGGGGGCGAGGCTACACCTTC
CSARDQRGRGYTF
>-|-|TRBV6-5|TRBJ1-4
TGTGCCAGCAGTTACCGGCCAGGGAGAGAAAAACTGTTTTTT
CASSYRPGREKLFF
>few|TRBD1|TRBV20-1|TRBJ1-1
TGCAGCAACAGGGGCTATAACACTGAAGCTTTCTTT
CSNRGYNTEAFF
>once|-|TRBV20-1|TRBJ1-2
TGCAGTGCACCGGGACGGGGGAACTATGGCTACACCTTC
CSAPGRGNYGYTF
>-|-|TRBV19|TRBJ1-1
TGTGCCAGTAGTCCGAGGACAAAGAACACTGAAGCTTTCTTT
CASSPRTKNTEAFF
>few|-|TRBV7-2|TRBJ2-2
TGTGCCAGCAGCTTTGTCGGGGAGCTGTTTTTT
CASSFVGELFF